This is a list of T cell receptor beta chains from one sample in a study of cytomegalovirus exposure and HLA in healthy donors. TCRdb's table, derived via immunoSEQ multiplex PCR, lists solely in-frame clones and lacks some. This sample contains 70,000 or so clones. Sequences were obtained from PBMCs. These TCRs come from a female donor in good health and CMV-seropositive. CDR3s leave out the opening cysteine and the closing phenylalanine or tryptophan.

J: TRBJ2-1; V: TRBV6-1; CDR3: ASSEWAGGLDEQF
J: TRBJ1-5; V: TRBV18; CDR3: ASSRWGGRNQPQH
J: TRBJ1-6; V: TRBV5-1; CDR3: ASSLGSSRGNSPLH
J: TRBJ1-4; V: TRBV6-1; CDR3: ASSERVRGYNEKLF
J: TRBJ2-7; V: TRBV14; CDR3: ASSLLSRALDEQY
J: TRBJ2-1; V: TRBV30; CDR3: AWSPAGLSYNEQF
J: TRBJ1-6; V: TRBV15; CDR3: ATSSPPFATPLH
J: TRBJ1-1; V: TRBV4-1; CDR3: ASSQGDRLNTEAF
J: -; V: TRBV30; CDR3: AWSIGQLYEQY
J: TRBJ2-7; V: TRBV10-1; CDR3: ASRGTAEDEQY
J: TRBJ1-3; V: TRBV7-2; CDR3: ASSLTGARGNTIY
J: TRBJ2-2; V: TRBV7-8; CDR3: ASSLDSQGSGELF
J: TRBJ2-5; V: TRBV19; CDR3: ASSIMVSRDQETQY
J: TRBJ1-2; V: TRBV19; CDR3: ASTQTGEGNYGYT
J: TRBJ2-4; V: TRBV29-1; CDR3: SVQLAGGPKNIQY
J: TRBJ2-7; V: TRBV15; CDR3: AASRDRSGAHEQY
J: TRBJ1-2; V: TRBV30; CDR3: AWSVGTGYGYT
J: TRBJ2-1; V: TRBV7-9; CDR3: ASSLVSNEQF
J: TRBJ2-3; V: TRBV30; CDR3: AWSVWRGADTQY
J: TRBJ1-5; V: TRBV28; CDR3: ASSPSPGADQPQH
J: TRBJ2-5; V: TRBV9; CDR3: ASSSTVGLAVWETQY
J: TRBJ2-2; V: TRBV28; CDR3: ASSPPGEAGELF
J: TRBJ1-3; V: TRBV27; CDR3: ASSLTGGSGNTIY
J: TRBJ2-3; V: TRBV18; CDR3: ASSPAGVSTDTQY
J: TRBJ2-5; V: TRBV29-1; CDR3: SVVLAELEETQY
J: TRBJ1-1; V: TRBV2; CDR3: ASSVRVMNTEAF
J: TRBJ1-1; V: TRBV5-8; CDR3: ASSRQVRTEAF
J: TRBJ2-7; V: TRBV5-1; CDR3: ASSIGQGEPIYEQY
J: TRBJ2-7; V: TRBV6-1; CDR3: ASSDSRPTYEQY
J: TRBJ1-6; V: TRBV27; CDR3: ASSIQGYSPLH
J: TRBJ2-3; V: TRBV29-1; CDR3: SVGYGTADTQY
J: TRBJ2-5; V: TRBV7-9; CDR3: ASSLVQGLEETQY
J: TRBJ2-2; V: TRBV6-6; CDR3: ASRITGTGELF
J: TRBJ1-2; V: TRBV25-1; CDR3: ASSEPTPDYGYT
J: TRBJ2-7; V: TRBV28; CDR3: ASSPTRDRVNEQY
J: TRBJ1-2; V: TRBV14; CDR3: ASSLVSYPGQDGYT
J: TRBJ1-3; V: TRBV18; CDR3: ASSPASRQAYSGNTIY
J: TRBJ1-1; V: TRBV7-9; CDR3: ASTSLNRDTTGAF
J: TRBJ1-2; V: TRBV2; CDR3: ASTRDRPNYGYT
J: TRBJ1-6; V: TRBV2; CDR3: ASSQSGGQGTSPLH
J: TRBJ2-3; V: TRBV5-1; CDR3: ASSSGTGGLVDTQY
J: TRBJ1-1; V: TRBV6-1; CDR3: ASRAQGEGTEAF
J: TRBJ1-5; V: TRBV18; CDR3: ASSPTGNQPQH
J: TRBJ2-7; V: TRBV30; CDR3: AWRSAVFYEQY
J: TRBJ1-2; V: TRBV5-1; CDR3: ASSLALGGYT
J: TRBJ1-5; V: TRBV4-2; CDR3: ASSQDLKTVSSNQPQH
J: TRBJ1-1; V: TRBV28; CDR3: ASSRAGKNTEAF
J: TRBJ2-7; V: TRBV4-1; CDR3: ASSQERSGGTYEQY
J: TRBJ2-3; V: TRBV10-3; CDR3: AIRQGAVTDTQY
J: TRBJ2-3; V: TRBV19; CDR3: ASSSDLRTDTTDTQY
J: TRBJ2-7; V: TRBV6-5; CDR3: ASSIFVGSTYEQY
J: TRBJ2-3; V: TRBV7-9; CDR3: ASSSVSTDTQY
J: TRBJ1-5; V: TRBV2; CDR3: ASGQGSPQPQH
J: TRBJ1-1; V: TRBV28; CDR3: ASSLDRVGLGGEAF
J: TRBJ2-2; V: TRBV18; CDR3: ASSPSVLTGELF
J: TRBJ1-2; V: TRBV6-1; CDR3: AWGQGEEGYT
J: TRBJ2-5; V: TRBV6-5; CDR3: ASSLRETQY
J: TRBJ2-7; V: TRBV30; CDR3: AWGSSPGVREQY